A single sample gave rise to the 29 T cell receptor beta chains below, sequenced in a study of blood T cell repertoires in COVID-19. The protocol was immunoSEQ multiplex PCR, while the TCRdb copy is restricted to in-frame clones and leaves out a portion. The data contain roughly 200,000 clones, 75% to 85% of them singletons. The sequenced sample was peripheral blood. These receptors all stem from a human donor in a cohort sampled during active COVID-19.

The chain recombines TRBV19 with TRBJ2-6; TRBD1 aligns across 11 bases. The CDR3 spans 18 residues. Germline V gene sequence: CDR1 LNHDA, CDR2 SQIVND (reference sequence). The V segment lost 7 bases and the J segment 2 bases; nucleotides outside the gene matches: 10. The DNA for the CDR3 is TGTGCCAGTATGAGACCCCGGGACAGGGGGACTGGGGCCAACGTCCTGACTTTC. Translation gives CASMRPRDRGTGANVLTF.

The rearrangement uses TRBV3-1 (or the pseudogene TRBV3-2) and TRBJ1-2; D is possibly TRBD1 (6 bases). The CDR3 has 13 amino acids. CDR1 LGHDT and CDR2 YNNKEL come from the germline V gene (reference sequence). The V end was cut by 4 bases, the J end by 3 bases, with 9 bases between. The CDR3 coding sequence is TGTGCCAGCAGCCCTACAGGGTACTATGGCTACACCTTC. Its protein product is CASSPTGYYGYTF.

The chain has TRBV27 and TRBJ2-2, with TRBD2 matching 9 bases. Germline CDR1 and CDR2: MNHEY and SMNVEV (reference sequence). The ends lost 6 bases at V and 2 bases at J; junction bases unmatched: 7. This CDR3 comprises 16 residues. This CDR3 reads CASRPLAGINTGELFF. The CDR3 coding sequence is TGTGCCAGCAGACCCCTAGCGGGGATTAACACCGGGGAGCTGTTTTTT.

This clone appeared a single time. V usage is TRBV5-1 and J usage is TRBJ1-1; 8 nucleotides match TRBD1. The CDR3 contains 14 residues. J gave up 4 bases and V 0 bases, and 2 bases lay outside the gene matches. Germline lookup yields CDR1 SGHRS and CDR2 YFSETQ. DNA of the CDR3: TGCGCCAGCAGCTTGGTACAGGGGGGCACTGAAGCTTTCTTT. Protein sequence: CASSLVQGGTEAFF.

V and J are TRBV28 and TRBJ2-7, with a weak D call TRBD2 (6 bases). The germline V gene encodes CDR1 MDHEN and CDR2 SYDVKM. V lost 3 bases and J lost 3, with 12 bases in between. The CDR3 has 14 residues. The chain's CDR3 is CASSFTGEDYEQYF. The CDR3 nucleotides are TGTGCCAGCAGTTTCACCGGGGAGGACTACGAGCAGTACTTC. Supplemented by reference TRBV28 and TRBJ2-7, the full variable domain reads DVKVTQSSRYLVKRTGEKVFLECVQDMDHENMFWYRQDPGLGLRLIYFSYDVKMKEKGDIPEGYSVSREKKERFSLILESASTNQTSMYLCASSFTGEDYEQYFGPGTRLTVT.

This chain uses TRBV19 with TRBJ2-2; maybe TRBD2 (6 bases). The V end was cut by 3 bases, the J end by 0 bases, with 17 bases between. Germline lookup yields CDR1 LNHDA and CDR2 SQIVND (reference sequence). There are 18 residues in the CDR3. The CDR3 nucleotides are TGTGCCAGTAGTATCATCATGTGGGGGGTAACGAACACCGGGGAGCTGTTTTTT. This sequence encodes CASSIIMWGVTNTGELFF.

This clone was recorded a few times. The chain joins TRBV2 to TRBJ1-2; D call uncertain. Looked up from germline, CDR1 is SNHLY and CDR2 is FYNNEI. Between the trimmed V and J ends, which lost 5 bases and 1 base, there was a span of 8 bases. This CDR3 region has 13 residues. CDR3 sequence: CASSFSVNYGYTF. CDR3 nucleotides: TGTGCCAGCAGTTTCAGCGTTAACTATGGCTACACCTTC.

This sequence joins TRBV5-5 and TRBJ1-6; D is uncertain. This CDR3 comprises 14 residues. V was trimmed by 0 bases and J by 9 bases, leaving 10 bases between them. Germline loops: CDR1 SGHKS, CDR2 YYEKEE (reference sequence). The CDR3 bases are TGTGCCAGCAGCTTGGTGGAGTTGGTTTCACCCCTCCACTTT. This gives the protein CASSLVELVSPLHF.

The chain has TRBV5-1 and TRBJ2-5, with a weak D call TRBD1 (5 bases). V was clipped by 2 bases and J by 8 bases, with 10 bases between them. Germline values: CDR1 SGHRS, CDR2 YFSETQ. CDR3 size: 12 residues. The CDR3 bases are TGCGCCAGCAGCTTCGATCAGGGTACCCAGTACTTC. Translating it yields CASSFDQGTQYF.

CDR3 in DNA: TGCGCCAGCAGCCATTCTGGGACAGCAACTAATGAAAAACTGTTTTTT. Translation gives CASSHSGTATNEKLFF. The chain carries TRBV4-1 and TRBJ1-4, with 7 bases lining up with TRBD1. J lost 0 bases, V lost 3 bases, and 4 bases had no gene match. There are 16 residues in the CDR3. Germline-derived CDR1 and CDR2 are MGHRA and YSYEKL.

The chain recombines TRBV11-2 with TRBJ2-5; perhaps TRBD2 as D (6 bases). This CDR3 spans 15 amino acids. V was cut by 5 bases and J by 2 bases, with 15 bases left in between. CDR1 and CDR2 (germline): SGHAT, FQNNGV. The DNA for the CDR3 is TGTGCCAGCAGCCTAAGCGGAGGGCGGCAAGAGACCCAGTACTTC. This codes for CASSLSGGRQETQYF.

V and J are TRBV28 and TRBJ2-5; weak D call: TRBD2 (5 bases). The CDR3 consists of 15 residues. V lost 6 bases and J lost 5, with 19 bases in between. Germline CDR1 reads MDHEN; CDR2 reads SYDVKM. The CDR3 DNA is TGTGCCAGCAGCCTAGGCACCGGGGTTGTGGAGACCCAGTACTTC. It encodes CASSLGTGVVETQYF.

This clone was observed a single time. The chain has TRBV19 and TRBJ2-7; 7 bases agree with TRBD2. Germline V gene lookup returns CDR1 LNHDA and CDR2 SQIVND (reference sequence). J was trimmed by 4 bases and V by 5 bases; bases with no gene match: 11. The CDR3 runs 15 residues. DNA of the CDR3: TGTGCCAGTAGTGAAGGTCGCGGGAGTACGTACGAGCAGTACTTC. The encoded protein is CASSEGRGSTYEQYF.

The genes are TRBV18 and TRBJ1-2, with D uncertain. CDR1 is KGHSH and CDR2 is LQKENI in the germline V gene. The CDR3 length is 13 residues. Trimming cost V 5 bases and J 7 bases, with 14 bases left between them. The CDR3 loop reads CASSTGRLGGYTF. CDR3 nucleotides: TGTGCCAGCTCAACCGGGAGACTGGGTGGCTACACCTTC.

The V and J genes are TRBV4-1 and TRBJ1-5, with D unresolved. Germline CDR1 is MGHRA and CDR2 is YSYEKL. V was cut by 1 base and J by 6 bases, with 4 bases left in between. The CDR3 contains 12 residues. CDR3 coding DNA: TGCGCCAGCAGCCAAGGGAGTCAGCCCCAGCATTTT. Encoded protein: CASSQGSQPQHF.

This clone was detected once. This sequence joins TRBV21-1 and TRBJ2-1; the D segment call TRBD1 is taken from the table without a DNA check. TRBV21-1 is labeled a pseudogene. This CDR3 is 16 amino acids long. CDR3 nucleotides: TGTGCCAGCAGCGCCTTACAGGGGTTCCCATACAATGAGCAGTTCTTC. Its translation: CASSALQGFPYNEQFF.

J is TRBJ2-7 and V is TRBV28; TRBD2 might be the D (5 bases). The V gene lost 1 base and the J gene lost 7 bases, with 14 bases spanning the gap. The CDR3 totals 14 residues. Per the germline V gene, CDR1 is MDHEN and CDR2 is SYDVKM. CDR3 sequence reads: CASSLSALVGEQYF. CDR3 coding DNA: TGTGCCAGCAGTTTATCAGCACTAGTGGGGGAGCAGTACTTC.

The chain recombines TRBV6-5 with TRBJ1-1; D may be TRBD1 (5 bases). The CDR3 has 16 amino acids. Trimming removed 2 bases at V and 4 bases at J, with 17 bases between. The germline V gene encodes CDR1 MNHEY and CDR2 SVGAGI. The CDR3 is CASSYPLRGRGTEAFF. CDR3 coding DNA: TGTGCCAGCAGTTACCCCCTGCGGGGAAGGGGCACTGAAGCTTTCTTT.

The chain recombines TRBV7-9 with TRBJ2-1; TRBD2 matches at 12 bases. Germline V gene data show CDR1 as SEHNR and CDR2 as FQNEAQ (reference sequence). The CDR3 has 17 residues. V lost 0 bases, J lost 9 bases, and 9 bases stayed unmatched. CDR3 bases: TGTGCCAGCAGCTTAGCACCTGCTAGCGGGAGGGCCAGTGAGCAGTTCTTC. Its translation: CASSLAPASGRASEQFF.

V and J are TRBV4-2 and TRBJ2-3; 10 positions match TRBD2. Germline V lookup: CDR1 LGHNA, CDR2 YNFKEQ. V dropped 1 base and J dropped 5; count of bases not matched to a gene: 6. The CDR3 is 16 amino acids. CDR3 region: CASSQGSSGSVDTQYF. CDR3 bases: TGTGCCAGCAGCCAAGGGTCTAGCGGGAGTGTAGATACGCAGTATTTT.

The V and J genes are TRBV5-1 and TRBJ2-1; 9 bases line up with TRBD1. Germline V CDR1 and CDR2: SGHRS, YFSETQ. The CDR3 totals 14 residues. The junction had 7 bases not matched to a gene; V was cut back by 2 bases and J by 10 bases. CDR3 sequence: CASSFGTGGGEQFF. CDR3 DNA sequence: TGCGCCAGCAGCTTTGGAACAGGGGGCGGGGAGCAGTTCTTC.

This chain links TRBV5-1 with TRBJ2-5; D is perhaps TRBD2 (6 bases). V shed 1 base and J shed 1 base, with 17 bases lying between them. The CDR3 loop spans 17 amino acids. Germline lookup yields CDR1 SGHRS and CDR2 YFSETQ. The CDR3 region is CASSLSPGAGGQETQYF. DNA of the CDR3: TGCGCCAGCAGCTTGTCTCCCGGGGCCGGGGGCCAAGAGACCCAGTACTTC.

The J gene is TRBJ1-5, the V gene TRBV28, with 8 nucleotides matching TRBD1. Trimming at V came to 5 bases and at J to 2 bases, leaving 5 bases not matched to a gene. This CDR3 has 15 residues. Germline assignment: CDR1 MDHEN and CDR2 SYDVKM. For the CDR3, the DNA is TGTGCCAGCAGTCCCATGACAGGGGGCAATCAGCCCCAGCATTTT. It codes for CASSPMTGGNQPQHF.

This sequence joins TRBV19 and TRBJ1-4; no firm D call. The V end lost 0 bases, the J end lost 0 bases, and 11 bases lay between the germline ends. Germline lookup yields CDR1 LNHDA and CDR2 SQIVND (reference sequence). CDR3 length: 17 amino acids. Here the CDR3 DNA reads TGTGCCAGTAGTATAGAGGGGAGCCTGGCAACTAATGAAAAACTGTTTTTT. Translation: CASSIEGSLATNEKLFF. The complete variable domain, with remaining parts taken from reference TRBV19 and TRBJ1-4, reads DGGITQSPKYLFRKEGQNVTLSCEQNLNHDAMYWYRQDPGQGLRLIYYSQIVNDFQKGDIAEGYSVSREKKESFPLTVTSAQKNPTAFYLCASSIEGSLATNEKLFFGSGTQLSVL.

The chain joins TRBV5-1 to TRBJ1-1; 12 positions agree with TRBD1. The CDR3 loop spans 16 amino acids. Trimming took 4 bases from V and 5 from J; bases not matched to a gene: 9. The germline V gene encodes CDR1 SGHRS and CDR2 YFSETQ. CDR3 sequence reads: CASSPGQGAIGTEAFF. The CDR3, as DNA: TGCGCCAGCAGCCCGGGACAGGGGGCGATTGGAACTGAAGCTTTCTTT.

The V call is TRBV7-9, the J call TRBJ2-1, with TRBD2 matching 7 bases. The germline V gene has CDR1 SEHNR and CDR2 FQNEAQ (reference sequence). This CDR3 has 12 residues. The V segment lost 7 bases and the J segment 9 bases; nucleotides outside the gene matches: 6. The CDR3 coding sequence is TGTGCCAGCAAACAACTAGCGACTGAGCAGTTCTTC. Its protein is CASKQLATEQFF. Filled out from reference TRBV7-9 and TRBJ2-1, the complete variable domain reads DTGVSQNPRHKITKRGQNVTFRCDPISEHNRLYWYRQTLGQGPEFLTYFQNEAQLEKSRLLSDRFSAERPKGSFSTLEIQRTEQGDSAMYLCASKQLATEQFFGPGTRLTVL.

This chain links TRBV29-1 with TRBJ2-1; TRBD2 agrees at 11 bases. J lost 9 bases, V lost 6 bases, and 10 bases had no gene match. This CDR3 has 14 residues. Germline CDR1 is SQVTM and CDR2 is ANQGSEA. The CDR3 reads CSVRSLAGAGEQFF. CDR3 nucleotides: TGCAGCGTACGTTCACTAGCGGGAGCGGGTGAGCAGTTCTTC.

The rearrangement joins TRBV6-5 to TRBJ1-5; no reliable D call. V gave up 7 bases and J gave up 5 bases, with 18 bases separating them. The germline V gene has CDR1 MNHEY and CDR2 SVGAGI. The CDR3 extends over 15 amino acids. Written as DNA, the CDR3 is TGTGCCAGCACCATAAGTTGGGGAGACCATCAGCCCCAGCATTTT. This gives the protein CASTISWGDHQPQHF.

This chain connects TRBV19 to TRBJ2-7, with D possibly being TRBD2 (5 bases). V lost 3 bases, J lost 3 bases, and 9 bases lay in between. CDR1 and CDR2 (germline): LNHDA, SQIVND (reference sequence). The CDR3 loop spans 13 amino acids. The CDR3 spells CASSIGSGYEQYF. The CDR3 bases are TGTGCCAGTAGTATCGGAAGCGGCTACGAGCAGTACTTC.